This entry lists 5 T cell receptor beta chains sequenced from one sample in a study of a mutant IDH1 vaccine in newly diagnosed glioma. Stated time point: week 47, end of study. A 20-mer mutant IDH1 peptide at 300 ug was injected subcutaneously with topical imiquimod. Clones were read by immunoSEQ multiplex PCR, and TCRdb kept only the in-frame ones, dropping some. The sample consists of tens of thousands of clones, around 86% of them appearing once. Their cognate antigens are unknown. The sample consisted of PBMCs, taken from a glioma patient whose treatment included an IDH1 peptide vaccine. Receptor source: a man aged 30-40 years with glioma.

The chain recombines TRBV5-4 with TRBJ1-6; D gene uncertain. Trimming took 0 bases from V and 8 from J, leaving 9 bases between them. This CDR3 region has 14 residues. Germline CDR1 SGHNT, CDR2 YYREEE (reference sequence). CDR3 in DNA: TGTGCCAGCAGCTTGGGTAGCGGAGATTCACCCCTCCACTTT. The encoded protein is CASSLGSGDSPLHF.

The chain combines TRBV29-1 with TRBJ2-5; 7 positions match TRBD1. The V segment lost 4 bases and the J segment 4 bases; nucleotides outside the gene matches: 18. Germline CDR1 SQVTM, CDR2 ANQGSEA. This CDR3 has 17 residues. In DNA form, the CDR3 reads TGCAGCGTTGTGGTTTGGGGACCAACAGGGGAAGGAGAGACCCAGTACTTC. It is translated as CSVVVWGPTGEGETQYF.

The sample holds one count of this clone. This chain connects TRBV29-1 to TRBJ1-6; D unresolved. V lost 0 bases, J lost 9 bases, and 9 bases lay in between. Germline CDR1 and CDR2: SQVTM and ANQGSEA. CDR3 length equals 13 residues. The CDR3 loop reads CSVEEGVGSPLHF. The CDR3 DNA sequence: TGCAGCGTTGAAGAAGGAGTTGGTTCACCCCTCCACTTT.

The chain couples TRBV6-4 to TRBJ2-7; 12 bases agree with TRBD1. Germline V gives CDR1 MRHNA, CDR2 SNTAGT. The ends lost 9 bases at V and 5 bases at J; junction bases unmatched: 5. The CDR3 is made up of 13 amino acids. As DNA, the CDR3 is TGTGCCAGGGGGGACAGGGGGCGCCACGAGCAGTACTTC. This translates into CARGDRGRHEQYF.

The chain carries TRBV29-1 and TRBJ1-1, with unresolved D. The germline V and J ends were trimmed by 0 bases and 5 bases, with 10 bases remaining between them. The CDR3 contains 13 residues. Looked up from germline, CDR1 is SQVTM and CDR2 is ANQGSEA. CDR3 in amino acids: CSVEDGLRTEAFF. In DNA, the CDR3 is TGCAGCGTTGAAGATGGACTGCGGACTGAAGCTTTCTTT.